This T cell receptor (beta chain) was identified in a study of radiation and T cells in renal cell carcinoma. Study-wide results and limits: Baseline intratumoral clonotype presence is unknown without pretreatment biopsies. Top tumor clonotypes rose in blood 2 weeks post-radiation, then contracted.

Germline-derived CDR1 and CDR2 are GTSNPN and SVGIG (reference sequence). This CDR3 is 13 amino acids long. Trimming left V 0 bases short and J 3 bases short, with 6 bases between. Some clones are missing from TCRdb's copy, which holds only in-frame ones; the method was immunoSEQ multiplex PCR. Of some 120,000 clones in the sample, around 89% are singletons; the top ten hold 5.8%. Turning to this clone: Its specificity is not known.

Time point indicated: blood 2 weeks post-SBRT. Treatment reported: 15 Gy SBRT to primary tumor, nephrectomy 4 weeks later. The specimen comprised blood, sampled from a patient whose treatment included radiotherapy and nephrectomy. This chain joins TRBV30 and TRBJ1-5, with unresolved D. The TCR was taken from a woman in her 70s with renal cell carcinoma. CDR3 nucleotides: TGTGCCTGGAGTGTGGCAGACAATCAGCCCCAGCATTTT. Amino acids: CAWSVADNQPQHF.